This T cell receptor (beta chain) was obtained from a study of blood T cells in healthy people across ages (dated by TCRdb to about 2015). Regarding the complete study: Template switching captured roughly one uniquely barcoded TCR beta cDNA molecule per two T cells in model experiments. To track age-related changes in TCR beta repertoire diversity, the study relied on deep sequencing normalized with unique cDNA molecular identifiers. Four age groups were formed from the donors: young (average about 17 years), middle-aged (approximately 39), aged (roughly 59) and long-lived (around 82). To avoid experimental bias, donors of different ages were distributed randomly across sequencing lanes. The study analyzed two additional independent replicas of 1 million unique cDNA reads from the same blood draw for two donors, one aged 18 to 30 and one aged 80 or older. Broader findings and caveats from the paper: Compared with the aged group, more naive CD4+ T cells, fewer expanded clones and increased TCR diversity were shown by the long-lived group, suggesting age selection. There was a strong correlation between observed TCR beta diversity and the percentage of naive T cells measured by flow cytometry. Because profiling used bulk unsorted PBMCs, naive and antigen-experienced compartments could not be compared conclusively. Total diversity estimates from one million sequenced T cells were considered lower bounds and underestimates. Because donor CMV infection status was unknown, age-related changes in expanded clonotypes were potentially confounded. Observed TCR beta diversity per million T cells fell roughly linearly with age, and a significant reduction was already apparent by age around 36.

On this clonotype: The antigen it recognizes is unknown. No base-level quality is on record; no much larger clone is a single base apart.

The library was prepared using 5' RACE. TCRdb records Illumina HiSeq 2500 as the sequencer. A second PCR of about 6 to 12 cycles was run with a J-beta primer mix and a sample-barcoded 5' primer. A template-switch 5' adaptor carrying 12 random nucleotides introduced a unique molecular identifier onto each TCR beta cDNA molecule. At least 2.5 million CDR3-containing paired-end reads were obtained from each sample. First-strand cDNA synthesis was performed from all RNA using the Mint cDNA synthesis kit, with priming by a TRBC-specific oligonucleotide. After uracil-DNA glycosylase treatment, a first 18-cycle PCR used universal primers M1SS and BC2_uni_R on all cDNA. Regarding the original processing steps: For normalization, 1 million high-quality reads were randomly selected from each sample, with every read carrying a distinct molecular identifier. Reads with shared molecular identifiers were discarded instead of being binned into consensus sequences. MiTCR, with a Q25 quality threshold and the strictest error-elimination algorithm, was used for CDR3 identification, clonotype clustering and error correction. A nonparametric unseen species model with Euler transformation was used to estimate a lower bound on total TCR beta diversity. TCRdb cleaned the public reads at Q25 with fastp, built clones with MiXCR and kept in-frame beta chains. A single entry per CDR3 protein holds the most common genes and DNA from its merged rows. These V and J calls are TCRdb output, not the study's own analysis. The sample contains over a million distinct CDR3 sequences, 42% of them found a single time. Roughly 7.9% of the sample comes from the top ten.

The donors were about 40 Caucasian individuals from Russia, aged 6 to 90 years, who were systemically healthy. Around 10 milliliters of peripheral blood were collected from each donor into EDTA-treated Vacutainer tubes. Ficoll-Paque density-gradient centrifugation was used to isolate PBMCs, with at least 6 million obtained per sample. Trizol reagent was used to extract total RNA from the PBMCs, yielding at least 6 micrograms per sample. For every donor, an aliquot of PBMCs went through flow cytometry to measure the percentages of naive CD45RAhigh/CD27high T cells. The germline V gene (reference sequence) supplies CDR1 SEHNR and CDR2 FQNEAQ. The junction carries 9 bases between V and J, which are trimmed by 2 bases and 11 bases respectively. From cysteine to phenylalanine, the CDR3 is 11 amino acids long. Just the 33-base CDR3 DNA is kept, in frame starting at base 1.

The chain uses TRBV7-9 and TRBJ2-5; the D segment could be TRBD2, given 5 matching bases. This sequence originates from a woman between 18 and 30 years old in good health. The sequencing input was blood. The CDR3 region reads CASSLNWEQYF. The nucleotide sequence is given as TGTGCCAGCAGCTTAAACTGGGAGCAGTACTTC.